The rows below give T cell receptor beta chains drawn from one sample of a study of blood T cell repertoires in COVID-19. TCRdb keeps only in-frame clones here, not all; method: immunoSEQ multiplex PCR. The profile covers 55,000 to 75,000 clones, with around 87% appearing a single time and more than 7.5% taken by the ten largest. The sample consisted of peripheral blood. These receptor sequences come from a middle-aged man with active COVID-19. The CDR3 runs from the conserved cysteine through the conserved F or W. The D gene is left open where the match is weak. Clone sizes are given selectively: once, few, many, or a class where the clone is expanded.

>-|TRBV5-1|TRBJ1-2|-
TGCGCCAGCAGCTTGGGCAGGGACTATGGCTACACCTTC
CASSLGRDYGYTF
>-|TRBV11-3|TRBJ1-1|TRBD1
TGTGCCAGCAGCCAGGAGGTAGGGGGCCATAACACTGAAGCTTTCTTT
CASSQEVGGHNTEAFF
>-|TRBV5-4|TRBJ2-7|TRBD1
TGTGCCAGCAGCCCGGGACAGGGGATCGACGAGCAGTACTTC
CASSPGQGIDEQYF
>-|TRBV3-1/TRBV3-2|TRBJ2-2|-
TGTGCCAGCGAGGCCTACGACACCGGGGAGCTGTTTTTT
CASEAYDTGELFF
>-|TRBV7-3|TRBJ1-2|-
TGTGCCAGCAGCTTAATCGGGAATCATGGCTACACCTTC
CASSLIGNHGYTF
>few|TRBV7-8|TRBJ2-2|-
TGTGCCAGCAGCTTAGTGGCAGGGAACACCGGGGAGCTGTTTTTT
CASSLVAGNTGELFF
>-|TRBV19|TRBJ1-1|TRBD1
TGTGCCAGTAGGACCGTTGGACAGGGGATGAACACTGAAGCTTTCTTT
CASRTVGQGMNTEAFF
>-|TRBV5-4|TRBJ2-5|TRBD2
TGTGCCAGCAGCTTGGCGGGGGGGCGGGGAGAGACCCAGTACTTC
CASSLAGGRGETQYF
>-|TRBV5-1|TRBJ2-7|TRBD2
TGCGCCAGCAGCTTGGCCGAGCGGGGGGACGAGCAGTACTTC
CASSLAERGDEQYF
>-|TRBV3-1/TRBV3-2|TRBJ1-2|TRBD1
TGTGCCAGCAGTGGACAGGGGAGCTATGGCTACACCTTC
CASSGQGSYGYTF
>-|TRBV5-1|TRBJ2-7|TRBD2
TGCGCCAGCAGCTTGGTGGCGGGAGATAACGAGCAGTACTTC
CASSLVAGDNEQYF
>once|TRBV18|TRBJ2-2|TRBD1
TGTGCCAGCTCACCCCGGGGCCAGGGGGCCACGACCGGGGAGCTGTTTTTT
CASSPRGQGATTGELFF
>-|TRBV28|TRBJ1-1|-
TGTGCCAGCAGTTACTCCAGGGGCCGGAACACTGAAGCTTTCTTT
CASSYSRGRNTEAFF
>-|TRBV6-6|TRBJ1-5|-
TGTGCCAGCAGTTACACCGGTACCGATCAGCCCCAGCATTTT
CASSYTGTDQPQHF
>-|TRBV6-2/TRBV6-3|TRBJ1-1|-
TGTGCCAGCAGTTATAACAGTGAAGCTTTCTTT
CASSYNSEAFF
>-|TRBV18|TRBJ2-2|-
TGTGCCAGCTCACCCTGGGACTTTAACACTCCGGAGCTGTTTTTT
CASSPWDFNTPELFF